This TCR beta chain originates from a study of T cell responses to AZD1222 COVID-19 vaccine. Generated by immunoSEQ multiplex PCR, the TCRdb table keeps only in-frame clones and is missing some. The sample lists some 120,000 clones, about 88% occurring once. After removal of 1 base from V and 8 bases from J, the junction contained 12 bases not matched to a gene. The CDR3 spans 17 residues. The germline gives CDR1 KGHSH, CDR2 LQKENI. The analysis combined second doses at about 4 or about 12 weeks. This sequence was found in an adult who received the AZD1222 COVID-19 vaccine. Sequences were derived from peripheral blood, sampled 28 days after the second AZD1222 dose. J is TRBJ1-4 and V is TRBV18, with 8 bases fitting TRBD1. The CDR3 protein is CASSPQAGTGLDEKLFF. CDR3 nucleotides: TGTGCCAGCTCACCACAAGCCGGGACAGGTCTTGACGAAAAACTGTTTTTT.